This TCR beta chain was profiled in a study of molecular identifiers for immune sequencing clone quantification. This clonotype was observed at least ten times. From around 18,000 to 910,000 sorted cells, naive CD8 libraries were generated with 10%, 30% or 50% RNA. Naive CD8 T cells were sorted as CD8+CD4-CCR7+CD45RA+. MiXCR was run by TCRdb on the PCR reads, yielding one entry per CDR3 protein. The repertoire has 300,000 to 400,000 distinct CDR3 sequences, over 20% of them found once; the top ten carry roughly 0.8%. Per the germline V gene, CDR1 is GTSNPN and CDR2 is SVGIG (reference sequence). Trimming removed 6 bases from V and 11 bases from J, with 16 bases in between. The CDR3 consists of 11 residues.

The rearrangement links TRBV30 to TRBJ1-1; D gene uncertain. Sequenced material: naive CD8+ T cells from blood, with Jurkat cell RNA spiked in. Subset here: FACS-sorted CD8+CD4-CCR7+CD45RA+ naive T cells. The TCR sequence derives from a human donor in good health. Some libraries in this study had Jurkat cell RNA spiked in. CDR3 amino acids: CACDSPLGAFF. DNA for the CDR3: TGTGCCTGTGACTCGCCTTTGGGGGCTTTCTTT.